These 32 T cell receptor beta chains were all obtained from the same sample, sequenced in a study of cytomegalovirus exposure and HLA in healthy donors. The PCR used 60 Vbeta and 13 Jbeta primers. TCRdb's copy holds only in-frame clones and misses some; the assay was immunoSEQ multiplex PCR. Of over 200,000 clones listed, under 90% are singletons. The sample consisted of PBMCs. The receptor set was obtained from a human donor in good health.

V is TRBV29-1 and J is TRBJ2-4; the match to TRBD2 covers 8 bases. CDR1 SQVTM and CDR2 ANQGSEA come from the germline V gene. The V gene end was trimmed by 2 bases and the J gene end by 1 base; junction bases not matched to a gene: 4. CDR3 length equals 15 residues. In DNA, the CDR3 is TGCAGCGTTGAATCGGGGGGGCGGGCCAAAAACATTCAGTACTTC. This translates into CSVESGGRAKNIQYF.

The V call is TRBV9, the J call TRBJ2-1; D might be TRBD1 (5 bases). Trimming removed 4 bases at V and 2 bases at J, with 7 bases between. This CDR3 is 13 amino acids long. The germline V gene has CDR1 SGDLS and CDR2 YYNGEE. The CDR3: CASSPGTYNEQFF. CDR3 DNA: TGTGCCAGCAGCCCAGGGACCTACAATGAGCAGTTCTTC.

V and J are TRBV7-2 and TRBJ1-5; 8 bases map to TRBD1. CDR1 and CDR2 (germline): SGHTA, FQGNSA. V lost 5 bases, J lost 3 bases, and 6 bases stayed unmatched. CDR3 size: 15 residues. DNA of the CDR3: TGTGCCAGCAGCCGGCGGGACAGGAACAATCAGCCCCAGCATTTT. Translated: CASSRRDRNNQPQHF.

This chain links TRBV5-4 with TRBJ1-2; D call uncertain. Germline CDR1 SGHNT, CDR2 YYREEE (reference sequence). The CDR3 totals 14 residues. V was shortened by 0 bases and J by 0 bases, with 6 bases between the two germline ends. As DNA, the CDR3 is TGTGCCAGCAGCTTGGTAGAGGCTAACTATGGCTACACCTTC. Translation: CASSLVEANYGYTF. The variable domain in full, completed from reference TRBV5-4 and TRBJ1-2, reads ETGVTQSPTHLIKTRGQQVTLRCSSQSGHNTVSWYQQALGQGPQFIFQYYREEENGRGNFPPRFSGLQFPNYSSELNVNALELDDSALYLCASSLVEANYGYTFGSGTRLTVV.

This clone was detected only a few times. The chain joins TRBV4-1 to TRBJ2-5, with 7 nucleotides matching TRBD1. The assigned J gene may be wrong: the sequence end matches TRBJ2-7 better. Germline values: CDR1 MGHRA, CDR2 YSYEKL. This CDR3 has 16 amino acids. The CDR3 loop is CASSLERQGRPYEQYF. CDR3 bases: TGCGCCAGCAGCCTAGAAAGACAGGGACGACCCTACGAGCAGTACTTC.

This chain connects TRBV6-6 to TRBJ2-2; 8 bases align to TRBD2. The CDR3 runs to 15 residues. The V gene end was trimmed by 4 bases and the J gene end by 4 bases; junction bases not matched to a gene: 5. Germline loops: CDR1 MNHNY, CDR2 SVGAGI (reference sequence). The CDR3: CASSSREGGTGELFF. CDR3 DNA sequence: TGTGCCAGCAGTTCCCGGGAGGGCGGCACCGGGGAGCTGTTTTTT.

This clone occurred a few times. This specimen includes other DNA sequences encoding the same CDR3. The genes are TRBV4-2 and TRBJ1-5; 7 positions agree with TRBD1. CDR1 and CDR2 from the germline V gene are LGHNA and YNFKEQ. The CDR3 is 15 residues long. Trimming at V came to 1 base and at J to 2 bases, leaving 2 bases not matched to a gene. This CDR3 is CASSQATGGNQPQHF. As DNA, the CDR3 is TGTGCCAGCAGCCAAGCTACAGGGGGCAATCAGCCCCAGCATTTT.

The chain recombines TRBV21-1 with TRBJ1-2; whether TRBD1, the table's D call, matches the DNA was not checked. TRBV21-1 is annotated as a pseudogene. There are 16 residues in the CDR3. Written as DNA, the CDR3 is TGTGCCAGCAAACAGGCTCTTCCGGGACAGCGTTATGGCTACACCTTC. It specifies CASKQALPGQRYGYTF.

This clone was found once. The rearrangement joins TRBV29-1 to TRBJ2-3; tentatively, D is TRBD2 (5 bases). The CDR3 consists of 12 residues. CDR1 and CDR2 (germline): SQVTM, ANQGSEA. Between the trimmed V and J ends, which lost 1 base and 4 bases, there was a span of 6 bases. CDR3 sequence: CSVEGGADTQYF. DNA of the CDR3: TGCAGCGTTGAAGGGGGAGCAGATACGCAGTATTTT.

The V and J genes are TRBV27 and TRBJ2-1; D may be TRBD2 (6 bases). CDR3 length: 13 residues. Trimming stripped 6 bases from V and 7 bases from J, with 13 bases between. The germline gives CDR1 MNHEY, CDR2 SMNVEV (reference sequence). The CDR3 reads CASRPAGANEQFF. The CDR3, as DNA: TGTGCCAGCAGACCAGCGGGTGCGAATGAGCAGTTCTTC.

The rearrangement joins TRBV6-5 to TRBJ2-3, with 9 bases that match TRBD1. After removal of 2 bases from V and 8 bases from J, the junction contained 8 bases not matched to a gene. Germline assignment: CDR1 MNHEY and CDR2 SVGAGI. This CDR3 is 15 amino acids long. CDR3 residues: CASSYLGQGLGTQYF. DNA for the CDR3: TGTGCCAGCAGTTACCTGGGACAGGGACTCGGTACGCAGTATTTT.

CDR3 protein: CASSPSGRRNEQYF. The CDR3, as DNA: TGTGCCAGCAGCCCTAGTGGGAGGAGGAACGAGCAGTACTTC. The rearrangement joins TRBV7-2 to TRBJ2-7, with D possibly TRBD2 on 6 matching bases. The CDR3 runs 14 residues. CDR1 and CDR2 from the germline V gene are SGHTA and FQGNSA. Trimming took off 5 bases at V and 5 bases at J, with 16 bases between the two ends.

Only a few counts were recorded for this clone. The chain is built from TRBV6-5 and TRBJ2-2, with 8 positions matching TRBD2. Trimming removed 2 bases from V and 4 bases from J; junction bases left unmatched: 0. The CDR3 has 14 amino acids. Germline lookup yields CDR1 MNHEY and CDR2 SVGAGI. CDR3 bases: TGTGCCAGCAGTTACGGACTAGCCACCGGGGAGCTGTTTTTT. It yields the protein CASSYGLATGELFF.

The genes are TRBV5-1 and TRBJ2-6; the D gene is possibly TRBD1 (5 bases). CDR3 length: 14 amino acids. Germline-derived CDR1 and CDR2 are SGHRS and YFSETQ. With 7 bases removed from V and 4 bases from J, the gap between germline ends came to 12 bases. CDR3 sequence reads: CASFQGPGANVLTF. The CDR3 DNA is TGCGCCAGCTTCCAGGGCCCCGGGGCCAACGTCCTGACTTTC.

The gene calls are TRBV7-8 and TRBJ2-1; 10 bases are shared with TRBD2. The CDR3 is 15 amino acids. Germline CDR1 reads SGHVS; CDR2 reads FQNEAQ. V shed 5 bases and J 8 bases; nucleotides not matched to a gene: 9. In DNA, the CDR3 is TGTGCCAGCAGCCCCCGACTAGCGGGCCTGGATGAGCAGTTCTTC. It specifies CASSPRLAGLDEQFF.

V and J are TRBV18 and TRBJ2-1; D is unresolved. Germline lookup yields CDR1 KGHSH and CDR2 LQKENI. The length of the CDR3 is 15 residues. Trimming left V 3 bases short and J 3 bases short, with 12 bases between. The CDR3 region is CASSPGLPDYNEQFF. CDR3 coding DNA: TGTGCCAGCTCACCTGGGCTACCCGACTACAATGAGCAGTTCTTC.

This clone appeared once. CDR3 region: CASSPPADLNTEAFF. The DNA of the CDR3 is TGTGCCAGCTCACCACCCGCGGACTTGAACACTGAAGCTTTCTTT. V gene TRBV18 combines with J gene TRBJ1-1; D is undetermined. CDR1 KGHSH and CDR2 LQKENI come from the germline V gene. V lost 0 bases and J lost 0, with 8 bases in between. The CDR3 totals 15 residues.

On this clone: Other DNA sequences in the same sample also yield this CDR3. The gene calls are TRBV15 and TRBJ1-1, with D unclear. The CDR3 loop spans 13 amino acids. CDR1 is LNHNV, CDR2 YYDKDF, per germline (reference sequence). The V end lost 1 base, the J end lost 3 bases, and 6 bases lay between the germline ends. In DNA, the CDR3 is TGTGCCACCAGCAGAGGACGGGACACTGAAGCTTTCTTT. Its protein is CATSRGRDTEAFF.

The chain has TRBV10-3 and TRBJ1-4; D uncertain. The V end lost 11 bases, the J end lost 7 bases, and 17 bases lay between the germline ends. The germline CDR1 and CDR2 sequences are ENHRY and SYGVKD. The CDR3 has 13 residues. As DNA, the CDR3 is TGTGCCGCCAGTCTCGCGGTGGCTGAAAAACTGTTTTTT. This translates into CAASLAVAEKLFF.

This sequence joins TRBV5-1 and TRBJ1-3; D remains ambiguous. This CDR3 region has 14 residues. Trimming cost V 0 bases and J 2 bases, with 6 bases left between them. Germline assignment: CDR1 SGHRS and CDR2 YFSETQ. CDR3 DNA: TGCGCCAGCAGCTTGGGCGGTGCTGGAAACACCATATATTTT. It specifies CASSLGGAGNTIYF.

V gene TRBV5-1 combines with J gene TRBJ2-2; 9 bases are a match to TRBD1. After removal of 2 bases from V and 1 base from J, the junction contained 3 bases not matched to a gene. Germline V gene data show CDR1 as SGHRS and CDR2 as YFSETQ. The CDR3 length is 16 residues. The CDR3 spells CASSFHRGQNTGELFF. CDR3 nucleotide sequence: TGCGCCAGCAGCTTCCACAGGGGGCAGAACACCGGGGAGCTGTTTTTT.

The CDR3 sequence: CASSAGQGGNYGYTF. CDR3 DNA sequence: TGTGCCAGCAGCGCTGGACAGGGTGGTAACTATGGCTACACCTTC. This chain uses TRBV9 with TRBJ1-2; 8 bases agree with TRBD1. The CDR3 length is 15 residues. CDR1 is SGDLS, CDR2 YYNGEE, per germline. Trimming removed 3 bases from V and 1 base from J; junction bases left unmatched: 5.

V gene TRBV6-4 combines with J gene TRBJ2-3; 9 bases are shared with TRBD2. The V gene's germline CDR1 is MRHNA and CDR2 SNTAGT. V shed 2 bases, J shed 0 bases, and the junction held 9 bases outside the gene matches. The CDR3 sequence is 18 residues long. The CDR3 protein is CASSDPNGLAPSTDTQYF. The CDR3 DNA sequence: TGTGCCAGCAGTGACCCTAATGGACTAGCGCCTAGCACAGATACGCAGTATTTT.

The rearrangement joins TRBV5-1 to TRBJ2-1; TRBD1 aligns across 10 bases. Per the germline V gene, CDR1 is SGHRS and CDR2 is YFSETQ. This CDR3 region has 16 residues. V shed 0 bases, J shed 3 bases, and the junction held 3 bases outside the gene matches. The CDR3 protein is CASSLDRDRGYNEQFF. In DNA, the CDR3 is TGCGCCAGCAGCTTGGACCGGGACAGGGGCTACAATGAGCAGTTCTTC.

The chain carries TRBV4-1 and TRBJ2-7; TRBD2 matches 11 bases. The J segment lost 12 bases and the V segment lost 4 bases, leaving 14 bases of the junction unmatched. This CDR3 is 15 amino acids long. Germline CDR1 reads MGHRA; CDR2 reads YSYEKL. The CDR3 coding sequence is TGCGCCAGCAGCCCCCTAGCGGGAGGTCCTTTTAGGGCGTACTTC. It translates to CASSPLAGGPFRAYF.

The V call is TRBV27, the J call TRBJ2-6; D unresolved. The CDR3 sequence is 14 residues long. Germline V CDR1 and CDR2: MNHEY, SMNVEV (reference sequence). The V end lost 3 bases, the J end lost 0 bases, and 3 bases lay between the germline ends. CDR3 residues: CASSLYSGANVLTF. Written as DNA, the CDR3 is TGTGCCAGCAGTTTGTACTCTGGGGCCAACGTCCTGACTTTC.

The chain combines TRBV7-8 with TRBJ2-7; D may be TRBD1 (5 bases). CDR1 and CDR2 (germline): SGHVS, FQNEAQ. The CDR3 length is 12 residues. V lost 5 bases, J lost 5 bases, and 10 bases lay in between. The CDR3 coding sequence is TGTGCCAGCAGCCTCCGGACAAACGAGCAGTACTTC. Translation gives CASSLRTNEQYF.

The chain combines TRBV4-1 with TRBJ2-7; the match to TRBD2 covers 9 bases. Trimming removed 4 bases from V and 1 base from J; junction bases left unmatched: 5. This CDR3 region has 15 residues. Germline CDR1 reads MGHRA; CDR2 reads YSYEKL. The CDR3 region is CASSPAGGLSYEQYF. DNA of the CDR3: TGCGCCAGCAGCCCAGCGGGAGGTCTATCCTACGAGCAGTACTTC.

V usage is TRBV5-4 and J usage is TRBJ2-3; D is possibly TRBD1 (6 bases). Trimming shortened V by 0 bases and J by 2 bases, and 13 bases separated the two germline ends. In germline, CDR1 is SGHNT, CDR2 YYREEE (reference sequence). The CDR3 loop spans 16 amino acids. The CDR3 loop is CASSLERGIHTDTQYF. The CDR3 DNA sequence: TGTGCCAGCAGCTTGGAAAGGGGGATACACACAGATACGCAGTATTTT.

The J gene is TRBJ2-7, the V gene TRBV29-1, with 7 positions matching TRBD2. Per the germline V gene, CDR1 is SQVTM and CDR2 is ANQGSEA. The CDR3 covers 15 residues. V was pared by 7 bases and J by 3 bases, with 15 bases of the junction left unmatched. The CDR3 sequence: CSAAGGASGNYEQYF. The DNA for the CDR3 is TGCAGCGCGGCCGGAGGGGCTAGCGGTAACTACGAGCAGTACTTC.

The chain carries TRBV7-9 and TRBJ1-4, with 7 bases that match TRBD1. CDR1 is SEHNR, CDR2 FQNEAQ, per germline (reference sequence). V shed 5 bases and J 2 bases; nucleotides not matched to a gene: 5. CDR3 size: 15 residues. The CDR3 here is CASSVDRVTNEKLFF. Written as DNA, the CDR3 is TGTGCCAGCAGCGTCGACAGGGTCACTAATGAAAAACTGTTTTTT.

This chain connects TRBV10-1 to TRBJ2-2; 10 bases align to TRBD2. The CDR3 runs to 16 residues. V was pared by 5 bases and J by 6 bases, with 9 bases of the junction left unmatched. Germline V gene lookup returns CDR1 WNHNN and CDR2 SYGVQD (reference sequence). The CDR3 spells CASSSLAGDGAGELFF. The CDR3 DNA sequence: TGCGCCAGCAGTAGCCTAGCGGGAGATGGTGCCGGGGAGCTGTTTTTT.